This TCR beta chain was recovered during a study of T cell repertoires in cytomegalovirus infection. Overall study: The public TCR beta signatures pointed to both CMV infection and matching HLA type.

Study-level results: Dominating the ex vivo response were TCR beta clonotypes that were CMV-specific and HLA-C-restricted.

TCRdb re-called the reads through MiXCR, storing one row per CDR3 protein. The sample lists 250,000 to 300,000 distinct CDR3 sequences; approximately 9.1% were seen once. In germline, CDR1 is SGHTA, CDR2 FQGNSA. The CDR3 covers 14 residues. V was shortened by 0 bases and J by 3 bases, with 9 bases between the two germline ends. In its sample, this clonotype was seen many times. Its antigen is currently unknown. The source material was PBMCs. The receptor was isolated from a human donor in good health (CMV status not recorded). Some clones in this sample may be carry-over from other donors' samples. V and J are TRBV7-2 and TRBJ2-7; unclear D gene. This CDR3 reads CASSLAPIGYEQYF. The CDR3 DNA follows: TGTGCCAGCAGCTTAGCGCCGATCGGCTACGAGCAGTACTTC.